This record covers a single T cell receptor beta chain. The data were taken from a study of early T cells in non-severe SARS-CoV-2 infection. Whole-study context: Unsorted whole blood bulk RNA was sequenced, with unpaired chains.

V was cut by 2 bases and J by 2 bases, with 11 bases left in between. CDR3 length: 15 amino acids. Germline loops: CDR1 MGHRA, CDR2 YSYEKL. Researchers attached unique molecular identifiers to individual cDNA molecules. TCRdb redid the calling of the 5' RACE reads with MiXCR, one entry per CDR3 protein. The sample yields some 80,000 distinct CDR3 sequences, roughly an eighth seen once. The sequenced sample was whole blood, obtained at baseline. J is TRBJ2-3 and V is TRBV4-1, with a possible D match to TRBD1 (7 bases). The sequence was obtained from an adult who was a healthcare worker with PCR-confirmed SARS-CoV-2 infection or an uninfected control (not recorded which). The donor label of this sample is uncertain. CDR3 nucleotides: TGCGCCAGCAGCCAACCAGGGGGACTCACAGATACGCAGTATTTT. Encoded protein: CASSQPGGLTDTQYF.